The clone carrying this TCR beta chain appeared a few times. TCRbeta library construction was performed incorporating unique molecular identifiers. TCRdb used MiXCR to reprocess the PCR reads, holding one entry per CDR3 protein. Among some 550,000 distinct CDR3 sequences, approximately 20% were seen once, and the ten largest hold 3.3%. This record belongs to a study of T-cell reconstitution after alpha-beta-depleted transplantation in children. The V gene's germline CDR1 is KGHDR and CDR2 SFDVKD. CDR3 length equals 16 residues. V was pared by 4 bases and J by 2 bases, with 9 bases of the junction left unmatched.

The origin of this receptor is a human donor who donated a stem cell graft to a child with acute lymphoblastic leukemia. The genes are TRBV24-1 and TRBJ2-7; the match to TRBD1 covers 8 bases. This specimen consisted of PBMCs from the stem cell graft donor, obtained from the stem cell graft. The chain's CDR3 is CATSDPLGTGTYEQYF. Written as DNA, the CDR3 is TGTGCCACCAGTGACCCCCTTGGGACAGGAACCTACGAGCAGTACTTC.